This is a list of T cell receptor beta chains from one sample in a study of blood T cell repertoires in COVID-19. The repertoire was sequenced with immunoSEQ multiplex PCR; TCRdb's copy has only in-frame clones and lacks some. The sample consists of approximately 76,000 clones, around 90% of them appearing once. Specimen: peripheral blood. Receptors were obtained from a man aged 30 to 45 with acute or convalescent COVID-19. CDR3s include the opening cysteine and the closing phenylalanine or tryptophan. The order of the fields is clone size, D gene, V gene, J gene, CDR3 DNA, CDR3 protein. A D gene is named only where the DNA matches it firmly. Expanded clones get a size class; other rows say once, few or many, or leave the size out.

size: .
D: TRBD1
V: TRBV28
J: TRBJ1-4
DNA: TGTGCCAGCAGTTTATCCGCGACAGGGCGCGAAAAACTGTTTTTT
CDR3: CASSLSATGREKLFF

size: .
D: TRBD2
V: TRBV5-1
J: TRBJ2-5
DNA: TGCGCCAGCAGCTCGGGACTAGCGGGAGTTAGAGAGACCCAGTACTTC
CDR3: CASSSGLAGVRETQYF

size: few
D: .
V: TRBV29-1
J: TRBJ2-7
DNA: TGCAGCCTTCAGGATTTGACCTATCTCTACGAGCAGTACTTC
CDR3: CSLQDLTYLYEQYF

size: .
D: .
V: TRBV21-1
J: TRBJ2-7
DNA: TGTGCCAGCAGCAACTGTGGCGGGAGGTTTCCCTACGAGCAGTACTTC
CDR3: CASSNCGGRFPYEQYF

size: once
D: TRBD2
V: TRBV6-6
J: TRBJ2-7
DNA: TGTGCCAGCAGGAAGCTCAGCGGGAGGGCAATCGACGAGCAGTACTTC
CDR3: CASRKLSGRAIDEQYF

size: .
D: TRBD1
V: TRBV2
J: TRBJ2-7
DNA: TGTGCCAGCAGGGGATCCGGGACAGGGACCTACGAGCAGTACTTC
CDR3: CASRGSGTGTYEQYF

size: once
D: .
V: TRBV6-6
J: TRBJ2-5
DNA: TGTGCCAGCAGCGCTCATCGGGGGACCCAGTACTTC
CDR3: CASSAHRGTQYF

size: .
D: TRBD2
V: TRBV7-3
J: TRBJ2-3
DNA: TGTGCCAGCAGCTTAATTGGGCGGGAGGTTAGCACAGATACGCAGTATTTT
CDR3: CASSLIGREVSTDTQYF

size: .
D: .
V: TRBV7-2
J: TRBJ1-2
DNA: TGTGCCAGCAGCTTACCCGAGCGGCCCTACTATGGCTACACCTTC
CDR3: CASSLPERPYYGYTF

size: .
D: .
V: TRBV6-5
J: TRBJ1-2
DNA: TGTGCCAGCAGAAGACAGTATGGCTACACCTTC
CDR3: CASRRQYGYTF

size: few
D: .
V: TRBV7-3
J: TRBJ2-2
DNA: TGTGCCAGCAGCCCCATAGGGGCCGGGGAGCTGTTTTTT
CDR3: CASSPIGAGELFF

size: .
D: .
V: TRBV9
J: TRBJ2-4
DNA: TGTGCCAGCGGAGAAAACATTCAGTACTTC
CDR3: CASGENIQYF

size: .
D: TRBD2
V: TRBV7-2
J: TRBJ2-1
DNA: TGTGCCAGCAGCTTACGGAGCGGGAACCTCAGAAATGAGCAGTTCTTC
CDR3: CASSLRSGNLRNEQFF

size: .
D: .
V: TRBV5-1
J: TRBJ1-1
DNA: TGCGCCAGTAGGAGGGGGAACACTGAAGCTTTCTTT
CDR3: CASRRGNTEAFF

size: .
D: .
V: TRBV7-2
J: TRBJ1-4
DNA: TGTGCCAGCAGCTTAGACGGGGCGGGGGAAAAACTGTTTTTT
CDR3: CASSLDGAGEKLFF

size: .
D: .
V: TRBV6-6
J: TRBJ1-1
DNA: TGTGCCAGCAGTTACTCGGGAGGGAGGGGAACTGAAGCTTTCTTT
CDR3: CASSYSGGRGTEAFF

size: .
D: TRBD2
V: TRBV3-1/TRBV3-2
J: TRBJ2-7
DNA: TGTGCCAGCAGCCCGGGACTAGGGGATTCTGAGAAGCAGTACTTC
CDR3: CASSPGLGDSEKQYF

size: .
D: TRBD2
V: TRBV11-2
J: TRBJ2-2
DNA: TGTGCCAGCAGCACTATCGCGGTAGCGGGAGTCGGGGAGCTGTTTTTT
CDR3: CASSTIAVAGVGELFF

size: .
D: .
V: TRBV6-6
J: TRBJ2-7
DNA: TGTGCCAGCAGTTCGTCGGGGGACGAGCAGTACTTC
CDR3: CASSSSGDEQYF

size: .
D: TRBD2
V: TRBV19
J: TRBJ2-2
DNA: TGTGCCAGTAGTCCCCAACTAGCGATGAACACCGGGGAGCTGTTTTTT
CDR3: CASSPQLAMNTGELFF

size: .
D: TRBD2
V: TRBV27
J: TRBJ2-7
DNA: TGTGCCAGCAGTTTTCGGACTAGCGCGCCCTACGAGCAGTACTTC
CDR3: CASSFRTSAPYEQYF

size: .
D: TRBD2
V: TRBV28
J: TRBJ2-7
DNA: TGTGCCAGCAGCAGCCTAGCGGGAGGGAGGTACGAGCAGTACTTC
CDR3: CASSSLAGGRYEQYF

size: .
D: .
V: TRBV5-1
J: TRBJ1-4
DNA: TGCGCCAGCAGCCCTGACAGGACTAATGAAAAACTGTTTTTT
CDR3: CASSPDRTNEKLFF

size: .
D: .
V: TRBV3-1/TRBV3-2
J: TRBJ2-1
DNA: TGTGCCAGCAGGAGGCCCGGGACACAAAATGAGCAGTTCTTC
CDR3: CASRRPGTQNEQFF

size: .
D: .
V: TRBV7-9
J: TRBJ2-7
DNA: TGTGCCAGCTCACGGGCCGGGATCTCCTACGAGCAGTACTTC
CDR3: CASSRAGISYEQYF

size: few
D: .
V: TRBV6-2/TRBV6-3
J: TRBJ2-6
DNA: TGTGCCAGCAGCCTCATGTCCTCTGGGGCCAACGTCCTGACTTTC
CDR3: CASSLMSSGANVLTF

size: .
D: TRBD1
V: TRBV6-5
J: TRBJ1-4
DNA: TGTGCCAGCAGTTACGGACAGGGGAAGGATGAAAAACTGTTTTTT
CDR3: CASSYGQGKDEKLFF

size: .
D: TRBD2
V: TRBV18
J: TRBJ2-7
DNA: TGTGCCAGCTCACCCACCGCGGGAGAGGGCGAGCAGTACTTC
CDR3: CASSPTAGEGEQYF

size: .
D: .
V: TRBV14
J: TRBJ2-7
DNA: TGTGCCAGCAGCCAAGAGAGGCCCCCGTACGAGCAGTACTTC
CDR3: CASSQERPPYEQYF

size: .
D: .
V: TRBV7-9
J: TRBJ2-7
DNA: TGTGCCAGCAGGTCCTCAACAGGGTACTACGAGCAGTACTTC
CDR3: CASRSSTGYYEQYF

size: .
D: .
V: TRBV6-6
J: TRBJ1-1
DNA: TGTGCCAGCAGTTTCGGAGATAGGGCTTTCTTT
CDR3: CASSFGDRAFF

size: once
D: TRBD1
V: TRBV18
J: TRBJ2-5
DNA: TGTGCCAGCTCTAAAGGACAGGAAGAGACCCAGTACTTC
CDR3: CASSKGQEETQYF

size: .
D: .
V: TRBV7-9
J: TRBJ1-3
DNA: TGTGCCAGCAGCGATCAGGGCTCTGGAAACACCATATATTTT
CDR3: CASSDQGSGNTIYF

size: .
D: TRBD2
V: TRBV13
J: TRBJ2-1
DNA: TGTGCCAGCAGCTCGATAAAGACTAGCGGGAGACTGGCGGCACAGTTCTTC
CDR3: CASSSIKTSGRLAAQFF

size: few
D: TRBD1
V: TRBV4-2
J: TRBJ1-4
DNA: TGTGCCAGCAGCCAGACTATGACAGGGCGAGGGGAAAAACTGTTTTTT
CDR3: CASSQTMTGRGEKLFF

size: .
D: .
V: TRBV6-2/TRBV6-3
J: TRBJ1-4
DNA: TGTGCCAGCAGTTACCCGCGTGAAAAACTGTTTTTT
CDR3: CASSYPREKLFF

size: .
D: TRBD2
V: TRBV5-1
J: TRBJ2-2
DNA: TGCGCCAGCAGGTGGAACGGCGGGGGGAACACCGGGGAGCTGTTTTTT
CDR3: CASRWNGGGNTGELFF

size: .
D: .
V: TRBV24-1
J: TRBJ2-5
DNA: TGTGCCACCAGTTCAATAGATGCGGAGAAGACCCAGTACTTC
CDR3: CATSSIDAEKTQYF

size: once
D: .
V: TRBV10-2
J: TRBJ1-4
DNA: TGCGCCACCAAGGCAAGACAGATTAATGAAAAACTGTTTTTT
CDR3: CATKARQINEKLFF

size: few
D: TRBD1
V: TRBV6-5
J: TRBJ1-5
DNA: TGTGCCAGCAGACGACAGGGCGGCGGTCAGCCCCAGCATTTT
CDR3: CASRRQGGGQPQHF

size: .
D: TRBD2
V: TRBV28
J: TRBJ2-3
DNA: TGTGCCAGCAGTGGATCGGGCGTCGCGGGAGGGCCACGGATAGATACGCAGTATTTT
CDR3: CASSGSGVAGGPRIDTQYF

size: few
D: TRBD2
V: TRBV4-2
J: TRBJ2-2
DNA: TGTGCCAGCAGCCAAGATCCCCTGGGACTAGCGGGAGGGTACACCGGGGAGCTGTTTTTT
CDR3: CASSQDPLGLAGGYTGELFF

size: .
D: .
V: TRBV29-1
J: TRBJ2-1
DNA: TGCAGCGCCACATTACCCAATGAGCAGTTCTTC
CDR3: CSATLPNEQFF

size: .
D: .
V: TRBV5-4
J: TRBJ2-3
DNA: TGTGCCAGCAGCTCCCTCTTAGAGAGGGCAGATACGCAGTATTTT
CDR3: CASSSLLERADTQYF

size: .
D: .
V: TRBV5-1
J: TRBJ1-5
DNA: TGCGCCAGCAGCTTAGGGGGGGGACAGCCCCAGCATTTT
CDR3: CASSLGGGQPQHF

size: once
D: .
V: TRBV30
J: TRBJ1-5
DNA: TGTGCCTGGAGTGGTATAGATAGCAATCAGCCCCAGCATTTT
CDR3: CAWSGIDSNQPQHF

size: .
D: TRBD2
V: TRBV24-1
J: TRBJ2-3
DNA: TGTGCCACCAGTGATAGGAGGGACTACCCCACAGATACGCAGTATTTT
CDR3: CATSDRRDYPTDTQYF